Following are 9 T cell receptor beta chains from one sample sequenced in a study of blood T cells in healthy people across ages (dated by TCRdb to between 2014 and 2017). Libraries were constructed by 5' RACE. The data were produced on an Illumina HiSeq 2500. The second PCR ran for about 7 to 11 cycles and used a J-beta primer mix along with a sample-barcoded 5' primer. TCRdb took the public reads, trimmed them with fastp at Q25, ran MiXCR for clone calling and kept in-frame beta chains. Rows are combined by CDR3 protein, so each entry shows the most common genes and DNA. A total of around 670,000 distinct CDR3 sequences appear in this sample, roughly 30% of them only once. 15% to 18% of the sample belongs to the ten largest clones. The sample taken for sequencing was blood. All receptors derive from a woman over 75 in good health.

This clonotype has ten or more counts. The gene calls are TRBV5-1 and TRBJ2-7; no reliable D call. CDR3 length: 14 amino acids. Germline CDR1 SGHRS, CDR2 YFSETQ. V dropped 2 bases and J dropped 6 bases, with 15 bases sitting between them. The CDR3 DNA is TGCGCCAGCAGCTTTAGTGCTTCGGTCTCCGAGCAGTACTTC. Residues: CASSFSASVSEQYF.

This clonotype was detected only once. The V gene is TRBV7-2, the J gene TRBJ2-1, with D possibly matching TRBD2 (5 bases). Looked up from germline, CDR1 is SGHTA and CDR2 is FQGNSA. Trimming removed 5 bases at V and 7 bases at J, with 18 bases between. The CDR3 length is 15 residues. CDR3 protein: CASSPGLITGNEQFF. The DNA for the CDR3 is TGTGCCAGCAGCCCCGGGCTTATAACGGGGAATGAGCAGTTCTTC.

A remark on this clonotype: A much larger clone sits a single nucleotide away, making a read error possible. In nucleotides, the CDR3 is TGTGCCAGCAGCCAAGAATGGGACAGGGGGGACGAGCAGTACTTC. Protein sequence: CASSQEWDRGDEQYF. The chain is built from TRBV3-1 and TRBJ2-5; 11 bases line up with TRBD1. The end of the DNA is better explained by TRBJ2-7, so the J call may be wrong. The CDR3 length is 15 residues. Germline CDR1 reads LGHDT; CDR2 reads YNNKEL (reference sequence).

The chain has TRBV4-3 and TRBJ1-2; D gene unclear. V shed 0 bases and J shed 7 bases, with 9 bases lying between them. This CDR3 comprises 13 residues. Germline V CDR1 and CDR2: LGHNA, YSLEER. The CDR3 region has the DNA TGCGCCAGCAGCCAAGATATCGGCATTGGCTACACCTTC. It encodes CASSQDIGIGYTF.

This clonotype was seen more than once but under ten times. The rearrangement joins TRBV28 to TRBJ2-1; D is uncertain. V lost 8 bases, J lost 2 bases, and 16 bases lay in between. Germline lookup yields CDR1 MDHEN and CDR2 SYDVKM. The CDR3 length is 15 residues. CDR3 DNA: TGTGCCAGCCACGGCATGCCGACGACCTACAATGAGCAGTTCTTC. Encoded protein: CASHGMPTTYNEQFF.

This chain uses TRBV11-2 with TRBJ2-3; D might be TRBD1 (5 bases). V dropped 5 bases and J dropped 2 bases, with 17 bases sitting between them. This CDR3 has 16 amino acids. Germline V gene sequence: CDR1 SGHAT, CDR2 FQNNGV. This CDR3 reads CASSTWGRELTDTQYF. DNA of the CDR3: TGTGCCAGCAGCACCTGGGGCAGGGAACTCACAGATACGCAGTATTTT.

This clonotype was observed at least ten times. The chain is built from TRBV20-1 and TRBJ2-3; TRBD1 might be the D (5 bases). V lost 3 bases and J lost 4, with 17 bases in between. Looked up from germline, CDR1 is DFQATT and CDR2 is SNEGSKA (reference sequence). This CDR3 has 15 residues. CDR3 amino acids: CSARPYAGYPDTQYF. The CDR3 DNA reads TGCAGTGCTAGGCCATACGCAGGGTACCCAGATACGCAGTATTTT.

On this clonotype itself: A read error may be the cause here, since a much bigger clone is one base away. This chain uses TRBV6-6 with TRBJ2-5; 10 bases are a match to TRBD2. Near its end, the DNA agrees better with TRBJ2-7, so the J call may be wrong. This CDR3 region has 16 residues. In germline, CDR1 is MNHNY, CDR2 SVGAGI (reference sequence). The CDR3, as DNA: TGTGCCAGCAGTTACGTCACTAGCGGGGTCCCCTACGAGCAGTACTTC. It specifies CASSYVTSGVPYEQYF.

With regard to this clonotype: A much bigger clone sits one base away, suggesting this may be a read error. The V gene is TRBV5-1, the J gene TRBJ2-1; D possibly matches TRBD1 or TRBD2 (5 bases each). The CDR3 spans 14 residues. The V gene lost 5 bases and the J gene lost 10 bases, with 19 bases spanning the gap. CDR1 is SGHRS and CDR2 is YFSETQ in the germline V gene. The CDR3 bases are TGCGCCAGCAGACCCTGGGACGCGGGCTACGAGCAGTTCTTC. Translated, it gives CASRPWDAGYEQFF. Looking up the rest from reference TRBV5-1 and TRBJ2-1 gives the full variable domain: KAGVTQTPRYLIKTRGQQVTLSCSPISGHRSVSWYQQTPGQGLQFLFEYFSETQRNKGNFPGRFSGRQFSNSRSEMNVSTLELGDSALYLCASRPWDAGYEQFFGPGTRLTVL.